This T cell receptor (beta chain) was observed in a study of lymphopenia after photon versus proton radiotherapy. Points from the study as a whole: Authors raise, but do not show, better survival with proton therapy.

V shed 0 bases and J shed 2 bases, with 10 bases lying between them. Germline values: CDR1 MNHEY, CDR2 SVGAGI. The CDR3 runs to 15 residues. Method: immunoSEQ multiplex PCR; TCRdb's copy keeps in-frame clones and lacks some. Among about 40,000 clones listed, around 83% were seen once. A word on this clone: Its antigen is still unknown.

The sample in question was peripheral blood, obtained from a patient treated with proton-based radiotherapy. This chain joins TRBV6-5 and TRBJ1-2; tentative D call: TRBD1 (5 bases). The TCR comes from a woman aged 70-85 years with pancreatic cancer. Here the CDR3 DNA reads TGTGCCAGCAGTTACTCGGGGGGAACGAACTATGGCTACACCTTC. Translated: CASSYSGGTNYGYTF.